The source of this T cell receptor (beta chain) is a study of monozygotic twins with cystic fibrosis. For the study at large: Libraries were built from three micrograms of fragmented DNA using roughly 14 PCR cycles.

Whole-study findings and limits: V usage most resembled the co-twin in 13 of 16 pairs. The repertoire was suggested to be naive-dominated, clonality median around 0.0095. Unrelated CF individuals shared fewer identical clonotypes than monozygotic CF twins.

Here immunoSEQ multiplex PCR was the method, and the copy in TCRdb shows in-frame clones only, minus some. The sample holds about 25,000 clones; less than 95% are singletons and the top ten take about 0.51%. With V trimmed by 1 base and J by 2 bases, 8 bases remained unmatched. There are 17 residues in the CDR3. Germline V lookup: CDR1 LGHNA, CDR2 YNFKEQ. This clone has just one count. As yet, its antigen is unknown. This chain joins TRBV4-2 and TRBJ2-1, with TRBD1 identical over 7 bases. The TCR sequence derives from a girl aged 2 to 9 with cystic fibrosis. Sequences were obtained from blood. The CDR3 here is CASSQGDSPLTYNEQFF. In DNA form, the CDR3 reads TGTGCCAGCAGCCAAGGGGACAGCCCTCTTACCTACAATGAGCAGTTCTTC.